These T cell receptor beta chains were read from a single sample in a study of blood T cell repertoires in COVID-19. Sequenced by immunoSEQ multiplex PCR; TCRdb stores in-frame clones only, minus some. The data contain 400,000 or so clones, more than 80% of them singletons. The sequenced sample was PBMCs or T cells enriched from blood (not recorded which). These receptors originate from a young man who had recovered from COVID-19. Both conserved end residues are part of each CDR3. A D gene is named only where the DNA matches it firmly. Expanded clones are given a class, and other clones once, few, many or no size at all.

v_gene: TRBV10-2
d_gene: TRBD2
j_gene: TRBJ2-3
abundance: NA
CDR3aa: CASSESRGGLAVPDTQYF
CDR3nt: TGCGCCAGCAGTGAGTCGAGGGGGGGACTAGCGGTCCCAGATACGCAGTATTTT

v_gene: TRBV14
d_gene: NA
j_gene: TRBJ1-6
abundance: NA
CDR3aa: CASSQDRGNSSPLHF
CDR3nt: TGTGCCAGCAGCCAAGACAGGGGTAACAGTTCACCCCTCCACTTT

v_gene: TRBV9
d_gene: TRBD2
j_gene: TRBJ2-3
abundance: NA
CDR3aa: CASSVGRTSGVTDTQYF
CDR3nt: TGTGCCAGCAGCGTAGGTCGAACTAGCGGGGTCACAGATACGCAGTATTTT

v_gene: TRBV19
d_gene: NA
j_gene: TRBJ1-1
abundance: NA
CDR3aa: CASSIFIGFDTEAFF
CDR3nt: TGTGCCAGTAGTATATTTATCGGTTTTGACACTGAAGCTTTCTTT

v_gene: TRBV15
d_gene: NA
j_gene: TRBJ2-6
abundance: NA
CDR3aa: CATSRDSPSGANVLTF
CDR3nt: TGTGCCACCAGCAGAGATTCCCCGTCTGGGGCCAACGTCCTGACTTTC

v_gene: TRBV7-8
d_gene: NA
j_gene: TRBJ1-4
abundance: NA
CDR3aa: CASSLGAGANEKLFF
CDR3nt: TGTGCCAGCAGCTTAGGGGCAGGGGCTAATGAAAAACTGTTTTTT

v_gene: TRBV7-8
d_gene: NA
j_gene: TRBJ2-2
abundance: NA
CDR3aa: CASSFNVGSNTGELFF
CDR3nt: TGTGCCAGCAGCTTCAACGTCGGGTCGAACACCGGGGAGCTGTTTTTT

v_gene: TRBV27
d_gene: NA
j_gene: TRBJ2-7
abundance: NA
CDR3aa: CASSPDRYEQYF
CDR3nt: TGTGCCAGCAGTCCTGATCGGTACGAGCAGTACTTC

v_gene: TRBV18
d_gene: NA
j_gene: TRBJ2-4
abundance: NA
CDR3aa: CASSPTGLAKNIQYF
CDR3nt: TGTGCCAGCTCACCCACAGGTCTAGCCAAAAACATTCAGTACTTC

v_gene: TRBV6-5
d_gene: NA
j_gene: TRBJ1-2
abundance: NA
CDR3aa: CASSYSTEDYGYTF
CDR3nt: TGTGCCAGCAGTTACTCCACAGAAGACTATGGCTACACCTTC

v_gene: TRBV7-9
d_gene: NA
j_gene: TRBJ2-1
abundance: NA
CDR3aa: CASSLVSGGNEQFF
CDR3nt: TGTGCCAGCAGCTTAGTAAGTGGAGGCAATGAGCAGTTCTTC

v_gene: TRBV20-1
d_gene: NA
j_gene: TRBJ1-2
abundance: NA
CDR3aa: CSAGANYGYTF
CDR3nt: TGCAGTGCTGGGGCCAACTATGGCTACACCTTC

v_gene: TRBV5-6
d_gene: TRBD1
j_gene: TRBJ1-6
abundance: NA
CDR3aa: CASSPRPTGNSPLHF
CDR3nt: TGTGCCAGCAGCCCGAGGCCGACAGGGAATTCACCCCTCCACTTT

v_gene: TRBV10-2
d_gene: TRBD1
j_gene: TRBJ1-1
abundance: NA
CDR3aa: CASSETGQGIAEAFF
CDR3nt: TGCGCCAGCAGTGAGACGGGACAGGGTATTGCTGAAGCTTTCTTT

v_gene: TRBV6-1
d_gene: NA
j_gene: TRBJ1-1
abundance: NA
CDR3aa: CASSEGRGTEAFF
CDR3nt: TGTGCCAGCAGTGAGGGCAGGGGCACTGAAGCTTTCTTT

v_gene: TRBV15
d_gene: TRBD1
j_gene: TRBJ2-5
abundance: NA
CDR3aa: CATSRSDDWDRGKETQYF
CDR3nt: TGTGCCACCAGCAGATCCGACGACTGGGACAGGGGGAAAGAGACCCAGTACTTC

v_gene: TRBV6-5
d_gene: NA
j_gene: TRBJ2-1
abundance: NA
CDR3aa: CASIFRESSYNEQFF
CDR3nt: TGTGCCAGCATTTTCAGGGAATCGTCCTACAATGAGCAGTTCTTC

v_gene: TRBV5-6
d_gene: NA
j_gene: TRBJ1-5
abundance: NA
CDR3aa: CASRGPGGGNQPQHF
CDR3nt: TGTGCCAGCAGGGGTCCGGGGGGCGGCAATCAGCCCCAGCATTTT

v_gene: TRBV27
d_gene: TRBD1
j_gene: TRBJ1-2
abundance: NA
CDR3aa: CASSPGQGEVGNYGYTF
CDR3nt: TGTGCCAGCAGTCCGGGACAGGGGGAAGTAGGAAACTATGGCTACACCTTC

v_gene: TRBV3-1/TRBV3-2
d_gene: NA
j_gene: TRBJ2-1
abundance: NA
CDR3aa: CASSQDRWETQFF
CDR3nt: TGTGCCAGCAGCCAAGATAGGTGGGAGACGCAGTTCTTC

v_gene: TRBV28
d_gene: TRBD1
j_gene: TRBJ1-1
abundance: NA
CDR3aa: CASSQTGGRAEAFF
CDR3nt: TGTGCCAGCAGCCAGACAGGGGGTAGGGCTGAAGCTTTCTTT

v_gene: TRBV7-9
d_gene: NA
j_gene: TRBJ2-2
abundance: NA
CDR3aa: CASSSPAAGGNTGELFF
CDR3nt: TGTGCCAGCAGCTCTCCTGCGGCGGGTGGGAACACCGGGGAGCTGTTTTTT

v_gene: TRBV6-2/TRBV6-3
d_gene: NA
j_gene: TRBJ2-4
abundance: NA
CDR3aa: CASSPRRGEKLAKNIQYF
CDR3nt: TGTGCCAGCAGCCCCCGTCGGGGAGAGAAACTAGCCAAAAACATTCAGTACTTC

v_gene: TRBV27
d_gene: NA
j_gene: TRBJ1-6
abundance: NA
CDR3aa: CASRGHTNSPLHF
CDR3nt: TGTGCCAGCAGGGGGCACACAAATTCACCCCTCCACTTT

v_gene: TRBV3-1/TRBV3-2
d_gene: TRBD2
j_gene: TRBJ2-1
abundance: NA
CDR3aa: CASSQGLAVYNEQFF
CDR3nt: TGTGCCAGCAGCCAAGGTCTAGCGGTGTACAATGAGCAGTTCTTC

v_gene: TRBV5-5
d_gene: TRBD2
j_gene: TRBJ2-7
abundance: NA
CDR3aa: CASSFGASGRGYEQYF
CDR3nt: TGTGCCAGCAGCTTTGGGGCTAGCGGGAGAGGGTACGAGCAGTACTTC

v_gene: TRBV7-8
d_gene: NA
j_gene: TRBJ2-7
abundance: NA
CDR3aa: CASSLGFLQEQYF
CDR3nt: TGTGCCAGCAGCTTAGGGTTCTTACAGGAGCAGTACTTC

v_gene: TRBV29-1
d_gene: TRBD1
j_gene: TRBJ1-3
abundance: NA
CDR3aa: CSVGTGSGNTIYF
CDR3nt: TGCAGCGTGGGGACAGGCTCTGGAAACACCATATATTTT

v_gene: TRBV9
d_gene: TRBD2
j_gene: TRBJ2-1
abundance: once
CDR3aa: CASSVSSGSPGNEQFF
CDR3nt: TGTGCCAGCAGCGTATCTAGCGGGAGTCCTGGCAATGAGCAGTTCTTC

v_gene: TRBV6-5
d_gene: NA
j_gene: TRBJ1-6
abundance: NA
CDR3aa: CASSYSGGNSPLHF
CDR3nt: TGTGCCAGCAGTTACTCGGGGGGAAACTCACCCCTCCACTTT

v_gene: TRBV4-2
d_gene: TRBD2
j_gene: TRBJ2-5
abundance: NA
CDR3aa: CASSQELAGGSRTQYF
CDR3nt: TGTGCCAGCAGCCAGGAACTAGCGGGAGGGTCCAGGACCCAGTACTTC

v_gene: TRBV19
d_gene: TRBD1
j_gene: TRBJ2-1
abundance: NA
CDR3aa: CASSSPDRGYNEQFF
CDR3nt: TGTGCCAGTAGTTCCCCGGACAGGGGTTACAATGAGCAGTTCTTC

v_gene: TRBV27
d_gene: TRBD1
j_gene: TRBJ2-7
abundance: few
CDR3aa: CASTLRQGDYEQYF
CDR3nt: TGTGCCAGCACCCTCAGACAGGGAGACTACGAGCAGTACTTC

v_gene: TRBV10-2
d_gene: TRBD1
j_gene: TRBJ1-1
abundance: NA
CDR3aa: CASSTGGEDTEAFF
CDR3nt: TGCGCCAGCAGCACAGGGGGCGAGGACACTGAAGCTTTCTTT

v_gene: TRBV7-7
d_gene: NA
j_gene: TRBJ1-3
abundance: NA
CDR3aa: CASSVDRHSGNTIYF
CDR3nt: TGTGCTAGCAGCGTGGACAGACACTCTGGAAACACCATATATTTT

v_gene: TRBV6-5
d_gene: NA
j_gene: TRBJ1-2
abundance: NA
CDR3aa: CASRSVGGIYGYTF
CDR3nt: TGTGCCAGCAGATCCGTTGGGGGCATCTATGGCTACACCTTC

v_gene: TRBV10-2
d_gene: NA
j_gene: TRBJ2-7
abundance: NA
CDR3aa: CASSATSSYEQYF
CDR3nt: TGCGCCAGCAGTGCTACTAGCTCCTACGAGCAGTACTTC

v_gene: TRBV3-1/TRBV3-2
d_gene: NA
j_gene: TRBJ2-3
abundance: NA
CDR3aa: CASSSSSAITDTQYF
CDR3nt: TGTGCCAGCAGCTCTTCTAGCGCGATCACAGATACGCAGTATTTT

v_gene: TRBV5-1
d_gene: TRBD1
j_gene: TRBJ2-7
abundance: NA
CDR3aa: CASSSGQGHLYEQYF
CDR3nt: TGCGCCAGCAGCTCGGGACAGGGCCATCTTTACGAGCAGTACTTC

v_gene: TRBV6-4
d_gene: TRBD2
j_gene: TRBJ2-1
abundance: many
CDR3aa: CASARLAGESNEQFF
CDR3nt: TGTGCCAGCGCGCGCCTAGCGGGAGAAAGCAATGAGCAGTTCTTC

v_gene: TRBV10-3
d_gene: TRBD1
j_gene: TRBJ2-7
abundance: NA
CDR3aa: CAIRDRGRGEQYF
CDR3nt: TGTGCCATCAGGGACAGGGGGCGCGGTGAGCAGTACTTC

v_gene: TRBV28
d_gene: NA
j_gene: TRBJ1-2
abundance: NA
CDR3aa: CASSQYGYTF
CDR3nt: TGTGCCAGCAGTCAATATGGCTACACCTTC

v_gene: TRBV11-2
d_gene: NA
j_gene: TRBJ2-1
abundance: NA
CDR3aa: CASSFRGGYNEQFF
CDR3nt: TGTGCCAGCAGCTTTAGGGGCGGCTACAATGAGCAGTTCTTC

v_gene: TRBV30
d_gene: NA
j_gene: TRBJ1-1
abundance: NA
CDR3aa: CACTTGLTEAFF
CDR3nt: TGTGCCTGCACCACAGGGTTGACTGAAGCTTTCTTT

v_gene: TRBV3-1/TRBV3-2
d_gene: NA
j_gene: TRBJ1-4
abundance: NA
CDR3aa: CASSQDSTGRFHEKLFF
CDR3nt: TGTGCCAGCAGCCAAGATAGTACAGGACGCTTCCATGAAAAACTGTTTTTT

v_gene: TRBV10-2
d_gene: TRBD2
j_gene: TRBJ2-1
abundance: NA
CDR3aa: CASRGSGVSYNEQFF
CDR3nt: TGCGCCAGCAGAGGTAGCGGGGTCTCCTACAATGAGCAGTTCTTC

v_gene: TRBV4-1
d_gene: TRBD1
j_gene: TRBJ2-7
abundance: once
CDR3aa: CASSPRTGGGYEQYF
CDR3nt: TGCGCCAGCAGCCCCAGGACAGGGGGAGGCTACGAGCAGTACTTC

v_gene: TRBV6-5
d_gene: NA
j_gene: TRBJ1-5
abundance: NA
CDR3aa: CASSTSQNQPQHF
CDR3nt: TGTGCCAGCAGTACCAGTCAAAATCAGCCCCAGCATTTT

v_gene: TRBV7-5
d_gene: NA
j_gene: TRBJ1-2
abundance: NA
CDR3aa: CVRSLRGTDGYTF
CDR3nt: TGTGTCAGAAGCTTAAGGGGGACAGATGGCTACACCTTC

v_gene: TRBV2
d_gene: TRBD1
j_gene: TRBJ2-2
abundance: NA
CDR3aa: CASSVATGPGELFF
CDR3nt: TGTGCCAGCAGCGTCGCGACAGGGCCCGGGGAGCTGTTTTTT

v_gene: TRBV28
d_gene: NA
j_gene: TRBJ1-1
abundance: once
CDR3aa: CASSLFSLSWANTEAFF
CDR3nt: TGTGCCAGCAGTTTATTTTCTCTGAGTTGGGCGAACACTGAAGCTTTCTTT

v_gene: TRBV4-1
d_gene: NA
j_gene: TRBJ1-3
abundance: NA
CDR3aa: CASSQVQVGNTIYF
CDR3nt: TGCGCCAGCAGCCAAGTACAGGTTGGAAACACCATATATTTT

v_gene: TRBV5-1
d_gene: TRBD1
j_gene: TRBJ1-1
abundance: once
CDR3aa: CASSLVGTGAVGNTEAFF
CDR3nt: TGCGCCAGCAGCTTGGTGGGGACAGGGGCGGTGGGGAACACTGAAGCTTTCTTT

v_gene: TRBV15
d_gene: NA
j_gene: TRBJ2-5
abundance: NA
CDR3aa: CATSRRGGEGETQYF
CDR3nt: TGTGCCACCAGCCGCAGGGGTGGGGAAGGGGAGACCCAGTACTTC

v_gene: TRBV19
d_gene: NA
j_gene: TRBJ1-2
abundance: NA
CDR3aa: CASSMLDGGLGYTF
CDR3nt: TGTGCCAGTAGTATGCTTGACGGGGGACTTGGCTACACCTTC

v_gene: TRBV27
d_gene: NA
j_gene: TRBJ2-2
abundance: NA
CDR3aa: CASSSGRFTNTGELFF
CDR3nt: TGTGCCAGCAGTTCTGGGCGATTTACGAACACCGGGGAGCTGTTTTTT

v_gene: TRBV5-6
d_gene: TRBD2
j_gene: TRBJ2-7
abundance: NA
CDR3aa: CASRLAGVYEQYF
CDR3nt: TGTGCCAGCCGTCTGGCGGGGGTCTACGAGCAGTACTTC